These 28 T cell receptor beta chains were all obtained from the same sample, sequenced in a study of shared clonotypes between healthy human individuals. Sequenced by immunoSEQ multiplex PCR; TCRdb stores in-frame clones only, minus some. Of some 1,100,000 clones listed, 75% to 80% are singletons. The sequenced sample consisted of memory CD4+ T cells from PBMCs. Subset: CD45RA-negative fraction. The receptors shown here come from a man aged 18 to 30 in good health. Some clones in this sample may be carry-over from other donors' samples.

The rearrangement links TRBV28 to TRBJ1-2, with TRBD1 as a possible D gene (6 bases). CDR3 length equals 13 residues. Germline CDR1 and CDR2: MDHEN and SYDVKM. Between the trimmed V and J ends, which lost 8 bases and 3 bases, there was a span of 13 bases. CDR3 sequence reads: CASVTGEYYGYTF. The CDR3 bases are TGTGCCAGCGTGACAGGCGAATACTATGGCTACACCTTC.

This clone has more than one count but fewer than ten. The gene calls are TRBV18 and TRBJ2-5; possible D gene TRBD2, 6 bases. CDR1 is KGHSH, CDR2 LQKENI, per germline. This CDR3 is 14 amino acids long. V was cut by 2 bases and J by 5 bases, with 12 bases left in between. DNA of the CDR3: TGTGCCAGCTCACCAATTTTAGCGGACGAGACCCAGTACTTC. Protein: CASSPILADETQYF.

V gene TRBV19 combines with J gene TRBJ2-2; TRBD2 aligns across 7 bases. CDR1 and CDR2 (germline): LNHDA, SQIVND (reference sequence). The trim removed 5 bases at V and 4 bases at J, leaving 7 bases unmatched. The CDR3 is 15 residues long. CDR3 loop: CASSSGGSFTGELFF. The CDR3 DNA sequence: TGTGCCAGTAGTTCTGGCGGGAGTTTCACCGGGGAGCTGTTTTTT.

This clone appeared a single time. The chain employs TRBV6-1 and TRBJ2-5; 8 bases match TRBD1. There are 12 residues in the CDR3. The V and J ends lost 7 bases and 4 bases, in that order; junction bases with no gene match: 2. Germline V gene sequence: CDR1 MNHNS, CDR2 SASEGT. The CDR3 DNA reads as TGTGCCAGCACCGGACAGGGAGAGACCCAGTACTTC. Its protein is CASTGQGETQYF.

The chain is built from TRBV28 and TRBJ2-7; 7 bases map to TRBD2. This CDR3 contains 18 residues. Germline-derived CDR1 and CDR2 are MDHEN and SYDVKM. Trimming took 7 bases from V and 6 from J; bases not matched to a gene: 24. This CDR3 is CASTRLDFRRAGNSEQYF. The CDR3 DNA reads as TGTGCCAGCACACGACTGGATTTCAGGCGAGCGGGAAATAGCGAGCAGTACTTC.

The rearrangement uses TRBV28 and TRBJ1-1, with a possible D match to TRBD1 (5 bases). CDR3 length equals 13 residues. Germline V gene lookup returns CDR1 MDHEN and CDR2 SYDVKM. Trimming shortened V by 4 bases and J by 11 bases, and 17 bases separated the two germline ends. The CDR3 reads CASSSGLRKSAFF. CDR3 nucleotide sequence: TGTGCCAGCAGTTCGGGACTGCGCAAGTCGGCTTTCTTT.

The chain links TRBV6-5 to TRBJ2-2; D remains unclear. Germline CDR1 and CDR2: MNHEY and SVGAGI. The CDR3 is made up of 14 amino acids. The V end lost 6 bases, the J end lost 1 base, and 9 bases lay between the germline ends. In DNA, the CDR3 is TGTGCCAGCAGCCAGCACTGGAACACCGGGGAGCTGTTTTTT. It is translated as CASSQHWNTGELFF.

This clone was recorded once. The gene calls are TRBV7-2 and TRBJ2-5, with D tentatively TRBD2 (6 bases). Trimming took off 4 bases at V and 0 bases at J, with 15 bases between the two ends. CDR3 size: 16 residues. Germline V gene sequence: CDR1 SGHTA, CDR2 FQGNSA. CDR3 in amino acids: CASSSLGAGNQETQYF. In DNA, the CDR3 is TGTGCCAGCAGCTCATTAGGGGCGGGAAACCAAGAGACCCAGTACTTC.

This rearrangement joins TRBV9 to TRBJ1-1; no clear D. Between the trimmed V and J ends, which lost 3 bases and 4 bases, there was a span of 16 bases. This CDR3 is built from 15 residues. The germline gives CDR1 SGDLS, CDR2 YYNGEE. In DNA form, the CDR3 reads TGTGCCAGCAGCGAGGCCTCGAGCTTGAGCACTGAAGCTTTCTTT. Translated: CASSEASSLSTEAFF.

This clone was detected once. Written as DNA, the CDR3 is TGTGCCAGCTCACCAGAGCTAACCAACACCGGGGAGCTGTTTTTT. Encoded protein: CASSPELTNTGELFF. The genes are TRBV18 and TRBJ2-2, with no clear D. V was shortened by 2 bases and J by 2 bases, with 9 bases between the two germline ends. The CDR3 runs to 15 residues. CDR1 is KGHSH, CDR2 LQKENI, per germline.

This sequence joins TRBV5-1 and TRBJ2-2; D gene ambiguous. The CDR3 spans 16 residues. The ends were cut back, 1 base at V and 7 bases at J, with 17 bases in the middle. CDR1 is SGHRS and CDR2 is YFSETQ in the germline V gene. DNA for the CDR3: TGCGCCAGCAGCTTGATTGTCAGCTTGGAGTACGGGGAGCTGTTTTTT. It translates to CASSLIVSLEYGELFF.

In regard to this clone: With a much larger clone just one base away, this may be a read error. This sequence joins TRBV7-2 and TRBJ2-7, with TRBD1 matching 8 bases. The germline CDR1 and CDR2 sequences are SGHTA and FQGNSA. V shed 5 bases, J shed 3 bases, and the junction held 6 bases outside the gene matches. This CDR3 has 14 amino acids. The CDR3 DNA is TGTGCCAGCAGCCCGGGACAGGCCTACTACGAGCAGTACTTC. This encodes CASSPGQAYYEQYF.

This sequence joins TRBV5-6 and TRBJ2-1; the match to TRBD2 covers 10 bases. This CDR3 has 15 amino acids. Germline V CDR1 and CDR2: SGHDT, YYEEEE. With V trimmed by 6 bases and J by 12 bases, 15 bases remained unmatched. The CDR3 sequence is CASNFLSSGRQGQFF. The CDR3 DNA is TGTGCCAGCAACTTCTTGTCTAGCGGGAGACAGGGGCAGTTCTTC.

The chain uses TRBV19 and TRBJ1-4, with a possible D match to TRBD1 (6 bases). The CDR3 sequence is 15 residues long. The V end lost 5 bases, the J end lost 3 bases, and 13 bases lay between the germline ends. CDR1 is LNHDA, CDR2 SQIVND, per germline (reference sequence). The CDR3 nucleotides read TGTGCCAGTAGTTCCCCCAGGGGCTCTAATGAAAAACTGTTTTTT. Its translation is CASSSPRGSNEKLFF.

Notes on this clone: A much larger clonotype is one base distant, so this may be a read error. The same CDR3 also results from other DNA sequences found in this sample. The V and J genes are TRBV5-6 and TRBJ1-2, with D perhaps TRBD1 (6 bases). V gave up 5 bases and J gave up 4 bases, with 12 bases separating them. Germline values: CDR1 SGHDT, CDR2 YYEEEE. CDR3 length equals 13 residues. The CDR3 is CASSFRGGYGYTF. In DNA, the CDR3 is TGTGCCAGCAGTTTCAGGGGAGGCTATGGCTACACCTTC.

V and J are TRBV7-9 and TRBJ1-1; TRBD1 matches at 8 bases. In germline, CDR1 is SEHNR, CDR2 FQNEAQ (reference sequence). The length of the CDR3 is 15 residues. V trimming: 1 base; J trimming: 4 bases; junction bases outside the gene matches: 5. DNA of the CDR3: TGTGCCAGCAGCTTAGACAGGGGGTCCGGCACTGAAGCTTTCTTT. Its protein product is CASSLDRGSGTEAFF.

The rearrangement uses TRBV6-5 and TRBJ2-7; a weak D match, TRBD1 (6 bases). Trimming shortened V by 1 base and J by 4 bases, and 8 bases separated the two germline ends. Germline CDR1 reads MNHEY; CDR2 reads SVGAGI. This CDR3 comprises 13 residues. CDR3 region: CASSYLQGYEQYF. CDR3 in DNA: TGTGCCAGCAGTTACTTACAGGGTTACGAGCAGTACTTC.

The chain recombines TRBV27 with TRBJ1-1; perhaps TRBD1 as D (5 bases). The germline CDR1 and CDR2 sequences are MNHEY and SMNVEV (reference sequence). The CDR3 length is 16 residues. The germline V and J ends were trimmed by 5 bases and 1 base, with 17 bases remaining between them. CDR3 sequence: CASSGGWGSQNTEAFF. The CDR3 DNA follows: TGTGCCAGCAGTGGGGGTTGGGGGTCCCAGAACACTGAAGCTTTCTTT.

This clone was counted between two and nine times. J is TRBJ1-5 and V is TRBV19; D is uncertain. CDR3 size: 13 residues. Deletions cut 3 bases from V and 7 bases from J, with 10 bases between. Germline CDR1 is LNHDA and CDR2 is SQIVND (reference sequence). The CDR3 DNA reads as TGTGCCAGTAGTATGAGGGTGAAGCAGCCCCAGCATTTT. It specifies CASSMRVKQPQHF.

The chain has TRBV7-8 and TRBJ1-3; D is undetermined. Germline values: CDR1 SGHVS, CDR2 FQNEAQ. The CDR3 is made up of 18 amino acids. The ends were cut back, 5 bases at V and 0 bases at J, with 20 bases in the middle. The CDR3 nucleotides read TGTGCCAGCAGCCTCACCGACATCGGGCGCTTCTCTGGAAACACCATATATTTT. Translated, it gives CASSLTDIGRFSGNTIYF.

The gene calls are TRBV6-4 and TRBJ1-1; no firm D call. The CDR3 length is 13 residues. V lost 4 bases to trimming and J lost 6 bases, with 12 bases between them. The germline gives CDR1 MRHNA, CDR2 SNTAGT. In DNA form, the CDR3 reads TGTGCCAGCAGTGTCGACCGGGCCGCTGAAGCTTTCTTT. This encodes CASSVDRAAEAFF.

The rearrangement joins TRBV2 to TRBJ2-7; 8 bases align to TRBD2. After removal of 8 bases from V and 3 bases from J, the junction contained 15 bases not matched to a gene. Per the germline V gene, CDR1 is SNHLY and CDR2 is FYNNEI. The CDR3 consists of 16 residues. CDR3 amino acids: CASCYGPSGSIYEQYF. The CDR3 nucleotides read TGTGCCAGCTGTTACGGTCCCAGCGGGAGTATCTACGAGCAGTACTTC.

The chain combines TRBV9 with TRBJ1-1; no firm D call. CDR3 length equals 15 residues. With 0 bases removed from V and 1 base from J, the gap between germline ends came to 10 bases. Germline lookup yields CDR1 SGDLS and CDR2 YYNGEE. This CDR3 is CASSVGPNTNTEAFF. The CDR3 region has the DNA TGTGCCAGCAGCGTAGGACCCAATACGAACACTGAAGCTTTCTTT.

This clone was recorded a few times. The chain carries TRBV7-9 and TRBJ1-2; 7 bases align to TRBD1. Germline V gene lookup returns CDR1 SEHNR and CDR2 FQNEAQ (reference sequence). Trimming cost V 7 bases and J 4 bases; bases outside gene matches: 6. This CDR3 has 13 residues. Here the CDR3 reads CASKMGQSYGYTF. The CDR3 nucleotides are TGTGCCAGCAAAATGGGACAGTCCTATGGCTACACCTTC.

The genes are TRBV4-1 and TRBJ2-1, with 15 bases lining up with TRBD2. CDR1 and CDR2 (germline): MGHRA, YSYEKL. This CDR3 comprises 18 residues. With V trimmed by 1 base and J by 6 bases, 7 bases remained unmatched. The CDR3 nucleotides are TGCGCCAGCAGCCAAGTTGGACTAGCGGGAGGGCAGGGCAATGAGCAGTTCTTC. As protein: CASSQVGLAGGQGNEQFF.

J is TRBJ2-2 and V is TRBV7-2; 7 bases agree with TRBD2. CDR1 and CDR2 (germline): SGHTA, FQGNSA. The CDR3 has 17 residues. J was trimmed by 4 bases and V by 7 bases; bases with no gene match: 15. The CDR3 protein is CASTPRGASGRTGELFF. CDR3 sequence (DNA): TGTGCCAGCACCCCCCGAGGAGCTAGCGGACGCACCGGGGAGCTGTTTTTT.

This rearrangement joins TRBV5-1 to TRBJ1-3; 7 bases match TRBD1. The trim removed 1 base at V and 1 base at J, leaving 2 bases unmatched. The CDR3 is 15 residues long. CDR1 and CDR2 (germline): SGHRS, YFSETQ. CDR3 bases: TGCGCCAGCAGCTTGAAACAGGGGTCTGGAAACACCATATATTTT. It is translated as CASSLKQGSGNTIYF.

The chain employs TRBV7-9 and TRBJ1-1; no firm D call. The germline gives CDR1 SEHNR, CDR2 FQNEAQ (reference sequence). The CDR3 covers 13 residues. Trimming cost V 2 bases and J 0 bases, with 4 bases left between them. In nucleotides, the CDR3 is TGTGCCAGCAGCTTAATCTTGAACACTGAAGCTTTCTTT. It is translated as CASSLILNTEAFF. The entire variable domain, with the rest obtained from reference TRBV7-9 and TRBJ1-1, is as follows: DTGVSQNPRHKITKRGQNVTFRCDPISEHNRLYWYRQTLGQGPEFLTYFQNEAQLEKSRLLSDRFSAERPKGSFSTLEIQRTEQGDSAMYLCASSLILNTEAFFGQGTRLTVV.